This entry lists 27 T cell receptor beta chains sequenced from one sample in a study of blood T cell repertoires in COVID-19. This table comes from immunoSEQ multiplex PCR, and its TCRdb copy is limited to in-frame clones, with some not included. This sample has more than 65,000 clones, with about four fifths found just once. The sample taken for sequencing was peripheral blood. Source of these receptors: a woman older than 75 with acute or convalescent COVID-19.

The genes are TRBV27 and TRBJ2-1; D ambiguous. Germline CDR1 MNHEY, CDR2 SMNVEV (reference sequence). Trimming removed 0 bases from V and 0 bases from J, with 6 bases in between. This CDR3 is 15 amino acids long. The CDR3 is CASSLSTDSYNEQFF. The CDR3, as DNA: TGTGCCAGCAGTTTATCCACAGACTCCTACAATGAGCAGTTCTTC.

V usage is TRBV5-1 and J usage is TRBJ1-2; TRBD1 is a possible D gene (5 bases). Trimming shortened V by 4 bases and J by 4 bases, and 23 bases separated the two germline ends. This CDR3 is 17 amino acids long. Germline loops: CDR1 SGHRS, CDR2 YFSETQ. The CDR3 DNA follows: TGCGCCAGCAGCAGACCCCCTACCGGGATGGGGGGCTATGGCTACACCTTC. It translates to CASSRPPTGMGGYGYTF.

CDR3 in amino acids: CASSTLPGQGYTEAFF. CDR3 sequence (DNA): TGTGCCAGCAGCACACTACCGGGACAGGGCTACACTGAAGCTTTCTTT. This chain links TRBV21-1 with TRBJ1-1; the listed D gene, TRBD1, was not tested against the DNA. TRBV21-1 is flagged as a pseudogene. There are 16 residues in the CDR3.

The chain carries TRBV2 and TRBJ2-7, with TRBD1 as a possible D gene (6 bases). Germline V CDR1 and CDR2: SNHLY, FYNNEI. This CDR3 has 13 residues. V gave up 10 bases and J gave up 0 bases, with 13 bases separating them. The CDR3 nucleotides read TGTGCCATCAGAGACAGGTACTCCTACGAGCAGTACTTC. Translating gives CAIRDRYSYEQYF.

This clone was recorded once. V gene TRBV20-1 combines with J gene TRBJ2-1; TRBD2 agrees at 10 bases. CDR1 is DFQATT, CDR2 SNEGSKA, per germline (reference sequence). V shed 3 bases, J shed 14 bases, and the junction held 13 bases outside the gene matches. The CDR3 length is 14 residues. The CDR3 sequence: CSASEIQRGGLKFF. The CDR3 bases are TGCAGTGCTAGTGAGATCCAGCGGGGGGGCCTTAAGTTCTTC.

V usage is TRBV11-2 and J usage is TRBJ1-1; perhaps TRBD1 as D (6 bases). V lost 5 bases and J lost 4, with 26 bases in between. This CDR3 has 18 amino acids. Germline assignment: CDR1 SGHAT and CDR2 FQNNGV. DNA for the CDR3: TGTGCCAGCAGCCCTACTCGGTTTTTAAGGGGCAGGGGCACTGAAGCTTTCTTT. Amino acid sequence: CASSPTRFLRGRGTEAFF.

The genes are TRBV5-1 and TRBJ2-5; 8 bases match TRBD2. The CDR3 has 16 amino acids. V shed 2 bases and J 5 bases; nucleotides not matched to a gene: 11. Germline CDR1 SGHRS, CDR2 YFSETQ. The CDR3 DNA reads TGCGCCAGCAGCTTTAGCGGGGAGAAACCCCGGGAGACCCAGTACTTC. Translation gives CASSFSGEKPRETQYF.

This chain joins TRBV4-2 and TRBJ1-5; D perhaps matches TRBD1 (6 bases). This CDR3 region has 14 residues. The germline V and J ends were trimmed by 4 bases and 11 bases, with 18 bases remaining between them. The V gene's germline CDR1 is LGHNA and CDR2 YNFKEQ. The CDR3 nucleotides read TGTGCCAGCAGCCCAGGGGAGGGAATTGAGGCCCAGCATTTT. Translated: CASSPGEGIEAQHF.

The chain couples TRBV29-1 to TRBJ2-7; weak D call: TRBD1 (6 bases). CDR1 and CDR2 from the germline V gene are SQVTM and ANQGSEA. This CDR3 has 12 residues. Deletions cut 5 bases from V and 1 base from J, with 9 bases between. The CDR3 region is CSVNTGSYEQYF. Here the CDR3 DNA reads TGCAGCGTTAATACAGGGTCCTACGAGCAGTACTTC.

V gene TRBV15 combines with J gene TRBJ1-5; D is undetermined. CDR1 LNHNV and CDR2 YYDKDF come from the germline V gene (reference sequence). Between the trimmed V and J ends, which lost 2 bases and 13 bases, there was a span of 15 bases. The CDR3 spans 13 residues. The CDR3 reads CATSRKYRERQHF. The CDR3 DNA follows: TGTGCCACCAGCAGAAAATACCGGGAACGTCAGCATTTT.

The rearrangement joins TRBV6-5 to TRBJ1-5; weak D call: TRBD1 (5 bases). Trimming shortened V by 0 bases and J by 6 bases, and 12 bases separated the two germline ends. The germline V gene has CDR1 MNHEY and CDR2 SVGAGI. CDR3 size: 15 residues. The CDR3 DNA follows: TGTGCCAGCAGTTACTCGAGGTCCAGGGTTCAGCCCCAGCATTTT. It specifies CASSYSRSRVQPQHF.

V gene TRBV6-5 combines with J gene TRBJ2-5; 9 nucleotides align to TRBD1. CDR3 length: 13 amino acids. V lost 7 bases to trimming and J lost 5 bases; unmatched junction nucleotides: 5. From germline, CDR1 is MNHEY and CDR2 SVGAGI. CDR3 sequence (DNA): TGTGCCAGCAAACAGGGGGCTTACGAGACCCAGTACTTC. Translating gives CASKQGAYETQYF.

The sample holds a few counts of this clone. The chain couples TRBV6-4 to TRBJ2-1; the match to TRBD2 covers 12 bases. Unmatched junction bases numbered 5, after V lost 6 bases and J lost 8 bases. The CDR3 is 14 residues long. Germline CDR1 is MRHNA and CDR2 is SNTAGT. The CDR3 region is CASSGLAGSDEQFF. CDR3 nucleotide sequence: TGTGCCAGCAGCGGACTAGCGGGGTCGGATGAGCAGTTCTTC.

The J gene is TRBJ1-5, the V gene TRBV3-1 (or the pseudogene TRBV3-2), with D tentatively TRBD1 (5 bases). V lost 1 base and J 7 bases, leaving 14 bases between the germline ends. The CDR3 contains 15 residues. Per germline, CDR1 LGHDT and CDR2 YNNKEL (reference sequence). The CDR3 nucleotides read TGTGCCAGCAGCCAAGGGGGCAGGGTGGACCAGCCCCAGCATTTT. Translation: CASSQGGRVDQPQHF.

CDR3 bases: TGTGCCAGCAGCCCGCAGGGGCCTCTAAACAATGAGCAGTTCTTC. It specifies CASSPQGPLNNEQFF. The chain has TRBV5-4 and TRBJ2-1; the D gene is possibly TRBD1 (6 bases). CDR1 and CDR2 (germline): SGHNT, YYREEE (reference sequence). Trimming took off 4 bases at V and 5 bases at J, with 16 bases between the two ends. The CDR3 has 15 residues.

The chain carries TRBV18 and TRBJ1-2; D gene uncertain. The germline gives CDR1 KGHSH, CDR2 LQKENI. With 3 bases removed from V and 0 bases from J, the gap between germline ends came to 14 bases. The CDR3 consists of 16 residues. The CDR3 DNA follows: TGTGCCAGCTCACCTCGGACTGAGACAACTAACTATGGCTACACCTTC. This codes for CASSPRTETTNYGYTF.

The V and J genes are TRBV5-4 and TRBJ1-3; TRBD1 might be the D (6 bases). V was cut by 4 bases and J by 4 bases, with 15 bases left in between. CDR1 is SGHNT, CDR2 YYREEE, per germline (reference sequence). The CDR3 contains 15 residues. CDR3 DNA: TGTGCCAGCAGCCTGGGCGGGGGCAACGGAAACACCATATATTTT. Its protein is CASSLGGGNGNTIYF. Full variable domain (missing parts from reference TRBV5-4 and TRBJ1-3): ETGVTQSPTHLIKTRGQQVTLRCSSQSGHNTVSWYQQALGQGPQFIFQYYREEENGRGNFPPRFSGLQFPNYSSELNVNALELDDSALYLCASSLGGGNGNTIYFGEGSWLTVV.

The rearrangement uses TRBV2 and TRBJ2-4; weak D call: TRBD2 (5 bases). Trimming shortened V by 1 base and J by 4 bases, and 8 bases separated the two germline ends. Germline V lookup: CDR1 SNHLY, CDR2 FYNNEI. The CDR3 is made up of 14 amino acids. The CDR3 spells CASSEEAAKNIQYF. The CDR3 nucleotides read TGTGCCAGCAGTGAAGAAGCGGCTAAAAACATTCAGTACTTC.

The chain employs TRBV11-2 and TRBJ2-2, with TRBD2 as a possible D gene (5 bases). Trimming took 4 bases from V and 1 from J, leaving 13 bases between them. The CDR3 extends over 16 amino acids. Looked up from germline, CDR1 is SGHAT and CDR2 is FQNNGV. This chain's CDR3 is CASSSALAGNTGELFF. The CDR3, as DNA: TGTGCCAGCAGCTCAGCCTTGGCGGGGAACACCGGGGAGCTGTTTTTT.

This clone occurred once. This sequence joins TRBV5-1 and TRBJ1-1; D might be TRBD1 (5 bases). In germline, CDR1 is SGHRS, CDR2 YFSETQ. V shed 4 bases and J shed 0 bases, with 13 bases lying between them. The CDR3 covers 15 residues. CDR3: CASSLMTDMNTEAFF. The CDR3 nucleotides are TGCGCCAGCAGCCTAATGACAGATATGAACACTGAAGCTTTCTTT.

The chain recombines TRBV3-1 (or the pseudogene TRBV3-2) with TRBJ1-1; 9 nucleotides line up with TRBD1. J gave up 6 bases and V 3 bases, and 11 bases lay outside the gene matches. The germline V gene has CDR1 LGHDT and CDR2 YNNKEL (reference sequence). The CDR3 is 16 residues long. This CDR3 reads CASSHRGLGQGSEAFF. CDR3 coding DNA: TGTGCCAGCAGCCATAGGGGTTTGGGACAGGGATCTGAAGCTTTCTTT.

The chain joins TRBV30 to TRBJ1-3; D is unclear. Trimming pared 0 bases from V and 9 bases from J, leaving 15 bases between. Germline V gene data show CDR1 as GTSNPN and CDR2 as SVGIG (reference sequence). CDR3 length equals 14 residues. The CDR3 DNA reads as TGTGCCTGGAGTGTATATACAGTTTTATCCACCATATATTTT. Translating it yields CAWSVYTVLSTIYF.

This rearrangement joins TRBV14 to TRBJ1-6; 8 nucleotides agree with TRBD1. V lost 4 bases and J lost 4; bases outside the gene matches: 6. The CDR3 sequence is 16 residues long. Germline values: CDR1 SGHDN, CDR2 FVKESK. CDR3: CASSPLGQDYNSPLHF. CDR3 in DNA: TGTGCCAGCAGCCCCCTGGGACAGGATTATAATTCACCCCTCCACTTT. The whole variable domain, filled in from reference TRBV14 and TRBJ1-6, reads EAGVTQFPSHSVIEKGQTVTLRCDPISGHDNLYWYRRVMGKEIKFLLHFVKESKQDESGMPNNRFLAERTGGTYSTLKVQPAELEDSGVYFCASSPLGQDYNSPLHFGNGTRLTVT.

The CDR3 is CASSPRPGQGGRTEAFF. In nucleotides, the CDR3 is TGTGCCAGCAGCCCCCGACCGGGACAGGGGGGGAGGACTGAAGCTTTCTTT. This chain links TRBV7-2 with TRBJ1-1; 11 bases are a match to TRBD1. The J segment lost 5 bases and the V segment lost 5 bases, leaving 13 bases of the junction unmatched. The CDR3 has 17 amino acids. Germline V gene lookup returns CDR1 SGHTA and CDR2 FQGNSA.

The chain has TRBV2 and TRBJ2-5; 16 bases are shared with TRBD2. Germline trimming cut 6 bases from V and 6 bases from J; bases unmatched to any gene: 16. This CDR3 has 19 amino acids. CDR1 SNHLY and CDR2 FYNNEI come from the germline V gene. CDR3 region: CASRRLTGTSGGAGKTQYF. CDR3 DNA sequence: TGTGCCAGCAGGCGCCTGACCGGGACTAGCGGGGGGGCCGGGAAGACCCAGTACTTC. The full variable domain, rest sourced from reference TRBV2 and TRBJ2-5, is EPEVTQTPSHQVTQMGQEVILRCVPISNHLYFYWYRQILGQKVEFLVSFYNNEISEKSEIFDDQFSVERPDGSNFTLKIRSTKLEDSAMYFCASRRLTGTSGGAGKTQYFGPGTRLLVL.

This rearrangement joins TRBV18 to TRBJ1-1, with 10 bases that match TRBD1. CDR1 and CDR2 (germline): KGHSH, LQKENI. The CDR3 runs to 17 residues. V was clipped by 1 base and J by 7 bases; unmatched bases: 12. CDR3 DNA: TGTGCCAGCTCACCACTCCACGCCGACAGGGGGCAGCGTGAAGCTTTCTTT. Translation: CASSPLHADRGQREAFF.

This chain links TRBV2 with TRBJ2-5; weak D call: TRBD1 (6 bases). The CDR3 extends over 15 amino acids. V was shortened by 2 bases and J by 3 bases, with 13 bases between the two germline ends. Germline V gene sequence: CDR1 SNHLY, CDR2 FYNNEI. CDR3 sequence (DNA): TGTGCCAGCAGTGAATTCAGGGGCGCTGAAGAGACCCAGTACTTC. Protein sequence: CASSEFRGAEETQYF. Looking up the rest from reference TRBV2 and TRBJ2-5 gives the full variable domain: EPEVTQTPSHQVTQMGQEVILRCVPISNHLYFYWYRQILGQKVEFLVSFYNNEISEKSEIFDDQFSVERPDGSNFTLKIRSTKLEDSAMYFCASSEFRGAEETQYFGPGTRLLVL.